The sequence of this T cell receptor (beta chain) was determined in a study of blood T cell repertoires in COVID-19. Across the whole study: Material from acute and convalescent COVID-19 was sourced from the United States, Italy and Spain. Sources were T cells, B-cell-depleted T cells, or PBMCs; the material itself was cDNA or gDNA.

There are a few counts of this clone. The CDR3 spans 15 residues. V trimming: 4 bases; J trimming: 5 bases; junction bases outside the gene matches: 10. Germline V CDR1 and CDR2: GTSNPN, SVGIG (reference sequence). How the authors handled the data: Researchers report that nucleated cell counts were estimated from reference gene primer amplification. Sequencing was performed with immunoSEQ multiplex PCR; in TCRdb, only in-frame clones are kept and a portion is missing. That table furnishes V, J and clone size, whereas the DNA furnished D and trimming. The sample lists approximately 270,000 clones, around 88% occurring once.

The rearrangement joins TRBV30 to TRBJ1-2; 10 bases are a match to TRBD1. Input material: peripheral blood. The sequence was collected from a man aged 25 to 45 with acute or convalescent COVID-19. The CDR3 DNA reads as TGTGCCTGGACCCAGAGGAGGACAGGGGGATATGGCTACACCTTC. Its protein is CAWTQRRTGGYGYTF.